The 22 T cell receptor beta chains in this list originate from one sample, sequenced in a study of cytomegalovirus exposure and HLA in healthy donors. The primer mix had 60 Vbeta and 13 Jbeta primers. Libraries were prepared by immunoSEQ multiplex PCR; TCRdb keeps only in-frame clonotypes and omits some of them. The sample lists over 100,000 clones; 74% were seen once. Sequencing input: PBMCs. These receptors all stem from a man between 25 and 39 years old in good health and CMV-seropositive.

About this clone: The sample contains more than one DNA sequence encoding this CDR3. The V call is TRBV6-1, the J call TRBJ2-5; 10 positions agree with TRBD2. This CDR3 region has 15 residues. The trim removed 2 bases at V and 1 base at J, leaving 1 base unmatched. Germline loops: CDR1 MNHNS, CDR2 SASEGT. For the CDR3, the DNA is TGTGCCAGCAGTGAATTAGCGGGGGGCCAAGAGACCCAGTACTTC. This sequence encodes CASSELAGGQETQYF.

This clone was observed a few times. The chain combines TRBV6-5 with TRBJ2-2; D remains unclear. The CDR3 extends over 13 amino acids. The germline V gene encodes CDR1 MNHEY and CDR2 SVGAGI. The V gene lost 2 bases and the J gene lost 8 bases, with 9 bases spanning the gap. CDR3 sequence reads: CASSYNLKGELFF. The CDR3 region has the DNA TGTGCCAGCAGTTACAACCTAAAGGGGGAGCTGTTTTTT.

This chain uses TRBV19 with TRBJ1-5, with 7 bases identical to TRBD1. Looked up from germline, CDR1 is LNHDA and CDR2 is SQIVND (reference sequence). J was trimmed by 0 bases and V by 5 bases; bases with no gene match: 4. The CDR3 totals 15 residues. CDR3 amino acids: CASSQDRPSNQPQHF. The CDR3 DNA reads TGTGCCAGTAGTCAGGACAGGCCTAGCAATCAGCCCCAGCATTTT.

The chain has TRBV27 and TRBJ1-5; possibly TRBD1 for D (5 bases). The CDR3 sequence is 16 residues long. With 5 bases removed from V and 9 bases from J, the gap between germline ends came to 23 bases. From germline, CDR1 is MNHEY and CDR2 SMNVEV (reference sequence). The CDR3 loop is CASSPIMGLRFRPQHF. The CDR3 nucleotides are TGTGCCAGCAGTCCGATCATGGGACTACGTTTCCGGCCCCAGCATTTT.

This chain connects TRBV28 to TRBJ2-1; D gene ambiguous. Trimming removed 3 bases at V and 9 bases at J, with 3 bases between. The CDR3 contains 10 residues. Germline assignment: CDR1 MDHEN and CDR2 SYDVKM. CDR3 protein: CASSFSEQFF. In DNA form, the CDR3 reads TGTGCCAGCAGTTTTAGTGAGCAGTTCTTC. The complete variable domain, with remaining parts taken from reference TRBV28 and TRBJ2-1, reads DVKVTQSSRYLVKRTGEKVFLECVQDMDHENMFWYRQDPGLGLRLIYFSYDVKMKEKGDIPEGYSVSREKKERFSLILESASTNQTSMYLCASSFSEQFFGPGTRLTVL.

The chain couples TRBV10-3 to TRBJ2-3, with 9 bases aligning to TRBD2. Germline lookup yields CDR1 ENHRY and CDR2 SYGVKD. The trim removed 4 bases at V and 0 bases at J, leaving 5 bases unmatched. The CDR3 is made up of 16 amino acids. The CDR3 nucleotides are TGTGCCATCAGTGGTGAGCGGGGGGTAAGCACAGATACGCAGTATTTT. Translating gives CAISGERGVSTDTQYF.

The chain carries TRBV11-2 and TRBJ2-3, with D unclear. Germline V gene sequence: CDR1 SGHAT, CDR2 FQNNGV. Trimming removed 1 base from V and 10 bases from J, with 9 bases in between. The CDR3 totals 12 residues. CDR3 sequence: CASSLVRVAQYF. CDR3 nucleotide sequence: TGTGCCAGCAGCTTAGTCCGGGTAGCGCAGTATTTT.

This rearrangement joins TRBV2 to TRBJ2-1; D may be TRBD2 (6 bases). The germline CDR1 and CDR2 sequences are SNHLY and FYNNEI. The V gene lost 7 bases and the J gene lost 7 bases, with 11 bases spanning the gap. The CDR3 runs 12 residues. Written as DNA, the CDR3 is TGTGCCAGCACCGGAGGAGGGAATGAGCAGTTCTTC. Protein product: CASTGGGNEQFF.

In its sample, this clone was seen a few times. V and J are TRBV7-9 and TRBJ2-1, with 8 bases aligning to TRBD2. The germline V gene encodes CDR1 SEHNR and CDR2 FQNEAQ (reference sequence). V was clipped by 5 bases and J by 4 bases; unmatched bases: 10. The CDR3 has 16 amino acids. The CDR3 DNA reads TGTGCCAGCAGCAAAAGCCTAGCGGGCTCGTACAATGAGCAGTTCTTC. Protein product: CASSKSLAGSYNEQFF.

The CDR3 loop reads CASSLGPDRSYNEQFF. Written as DNA, the CDR3 is TGCGCCAGCAGCCTTGGGCCGGACAGATCCTACAATGAGCAGTTCTTC. The V gene is TRBV5-1, the J gene TRBJ2-1; TRBD1 is a possible D gene (6 bases). The CDR3 is 16 amino acids. V was shortened by 4 bases and J by 1 base, with 15 bases between the two germline ends. Germline V gives CDR1 SGHRS, CDR2 YFSETQ.

The chain employs TRBV2 and TRBJ2-7; 7 nucleotides align to TRBD1. V shed 5 bases, J shed 0 bases, and the junction held 10 bases outside the gene matches. The CDR3 runs to 16 residues. Germline V lookup: CDR1 SNHLY, CDR2 FYNNEI. The CDR3 sequence: CASSPSTGSLSYEQYF. The CDR3 nucleotides read TGTGCCAGCAGTCCATCGACAGGGTCCCTCTCCTACGAGCAGTACTTC.

J is TRBJ1-6 and V is TRBV7-3; tentatively, D is TRBD1 (5 bases). V was shortened by 2 bases and J by 10 bases, with 21 bases between the two germline ends. CDR1 is SGHTA and CDR2 is FQGTGA in the germline V gene. The CDR3 is 17 amino acids. This CDR3 is CASSLVGGQGFASPLHF. The CDR3 DNA reads TGTGCCAGCAGCTTAGTAGGAGGGCAGGGTTTTGCCTCACCCCTCCACTTT.

The chain links TRBV5-1 to TRBJ1-4; D may be TRBD1 (5 bases). The CDR3 has 15 residues. In germline, CDR1 is SGHRS, CDR2 YFSETQ. Between the trimmed V and J ends, which lost 4 bases and 8 bases, there was a span of 18 bases. CDR3 residues: CASSLSLGAGEKLFF. The CDR3 coding sequence is TGCGCCAGCAGCCTCTCTTTAGGGGCAGGGGAAAAACTGTTTTTT.

V gene TRBV5-1 combines with J gene TRBJ2-5, with a weak D call TRBD2 (7 bases). The V gene's germline CDR1 is SGHRS and CDR2 YFSETQ. Trimming removed 3 bases from V and 5 bases from J, with 17 bases in between. The length of the CDR3 is 15 residues. The CDR3: CASSWMGGLGETQYF. CDR3 DNA: TGCGCCAGCAGCTGGATGGGGGGGCTTGGTGAGACCCAGTACTTC.

The V call is TRBV19, the J call TRBJ2-1, with D perhaps TRBD2 (5 bases). The CDR3 contains 14 residues. Trimming pared 3 bases from V and 0 bases from J, leaving 6 bases between. Germline CDR1 is LNHDA and CDR2 is SQIVND (reference sequence). CDR3: CASSIEGSYNEQFF. DNA for the CDR3: TGTGCCAGTAGTATCGAGGGCTCCTACAATGAGCAGTTCTTC. Full variable domain (missing parts from reference TRBV19 and TRBJ2-1): DGGITQSPKYLFRKEGQNVTLSCEQNLNHDAMYWYRQDPGQGLRLIYYSQIVNDFQKGDIAEGYSVSREKKESFPLTVTSAQKNPTAFYLCASSIEGSYNEQFFGPGTRLTVL.

This clone was observed a few times. The chain joins TRBV5-5 to TRBJ1-3; no reliable D call. The CDR3 is 18 amino acids. Germline V gives CDR1 SGHKS, CDR2 YYEKEE (reference sequence). V was clipped by 0 bases and J by 0 bases, with 16 bases between them. The CDR3 spells CASSLDAEVTYSGNTIYF. For the CDR3, the DNA is TGTGCCAGCAGCTTGGACGCGGAGGTAACCTACTCTGGAAACACCATATATTTT.

Notes on this clone: The same CDR3 also results from other DNA sequences found in this sample. The chain uses TRBV6-6 and TRBJ1-6, with 8 bases aligning to TRBD1. Germline CDR1 reads MNHNY; CDR2 reads SVGAGI (reference sequence). The CDR3 runs 15 residues. The ends lost 0 bases at V and 10 bases at J; junction bases unmatched: 5. CDR3 in amino acids: CASSYSTGENSPLHF. Written as DNA, the CDR3 is TGTGCCAGCAGTTACTCGACAGGGGAAAACTCACCCCTCCACTTT.

In its sample, this clone was seen many times. Other nucleotide sequences from this sample produce the same CDR3. This chain uses TRBV2 with TRBJ1-5, with D possibly matching TRBD1 (5 bases). CDR1 and CDR2 (germline): SNHLY, FYNNEI. The ends were cut back, 4 bases at V and 0 bases at J, with 13 bases in the middle. CDR3 length: 16 residues. The CDR3 is CASSGQGGRSNQPQHF. For the CDR3, the DNA is TGTGCCAGCAGTGGGCAGGGAGGTCGTAGCAATCAGCCCCAGCATTTT.

The chain joins TRBV30 to TRBJ1-5; weak D call: TRBD1 (5 bases). V was clipped by 1 base and J by 0 bases, with 7 bases between them. Germline V gene data show CDR1 as GTSNPN and CDR2 as SVGIG (reference sequence). The CDR3 loop spans 14 amino acids. In DNA form, the CDR3 reads TGTGCCTGGAGTGGGACAAATAGCAATCAGCCCCAGCATTTT. Its translation is CAWSGTNSNQPQHF.

J is TRBJ1-3 and V is TRBV7-9; the D is unclear. This CDR3 spans 15 amino acids. The germline CDR1 and CDR2 sequences are SEHNR and FQNEAQ (reference sequence). Trimming removed 1 base from V and 0 bases from J, with 7 bases in between. CDR3: CASSLDMISGNTIYF. The CDR3 nucleotides are TGTGCCAGCAGCTTAGACATGATCTCTGGAAACACCATATATTTT.

The chain is built from TRBV30 and TRBJ1-6, with D perhaps TRBD1 (5 bases). The length of the CDR3 is 16 residues. Germline V gene lookup returns CDR1 GTSNPN and CDR2 SVGIG (reference sequence). V lost 3 bases and J 0 bases, leaving 12 bases between the germline ends. The chain's CDR3 is CAWSGGRSSYNSPLHF. DNA of the CDR3: TGTGCCTGGAGCGGGGGACGGAGCTCCTATAATTCACCCCTCCACTTT.

The J gene is TRBJ1-5, the V gene TRBV5-8, with TRBD1 as a possible D gene (6 bases). The CDR3 runs 15 residues. V lost 4 bases and J 7 bases, leaving 18 bases between the germline ends. The V gene's germline CDR1 is SGHTS and CDR2 YDEGEE. CDR3 in amino acids: CASSPTGGLNQPQHF. The CDR3 DNA is TGTGCCAGCAGCCCCACCGGGGGGCTGAACCAGCCCCAGCATTTT.